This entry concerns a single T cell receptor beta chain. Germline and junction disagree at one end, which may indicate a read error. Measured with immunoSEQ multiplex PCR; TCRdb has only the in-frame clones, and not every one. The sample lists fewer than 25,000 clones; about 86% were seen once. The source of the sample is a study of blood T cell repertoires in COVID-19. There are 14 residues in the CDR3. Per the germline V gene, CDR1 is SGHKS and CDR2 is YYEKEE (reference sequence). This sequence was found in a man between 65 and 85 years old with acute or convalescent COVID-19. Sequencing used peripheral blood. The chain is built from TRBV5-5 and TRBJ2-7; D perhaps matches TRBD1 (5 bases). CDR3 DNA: TGTGCCAGCAGCTTGCCGGACACTCCCTACGGGCAGTACTTC. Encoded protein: CASSLPDTPYGQYF.